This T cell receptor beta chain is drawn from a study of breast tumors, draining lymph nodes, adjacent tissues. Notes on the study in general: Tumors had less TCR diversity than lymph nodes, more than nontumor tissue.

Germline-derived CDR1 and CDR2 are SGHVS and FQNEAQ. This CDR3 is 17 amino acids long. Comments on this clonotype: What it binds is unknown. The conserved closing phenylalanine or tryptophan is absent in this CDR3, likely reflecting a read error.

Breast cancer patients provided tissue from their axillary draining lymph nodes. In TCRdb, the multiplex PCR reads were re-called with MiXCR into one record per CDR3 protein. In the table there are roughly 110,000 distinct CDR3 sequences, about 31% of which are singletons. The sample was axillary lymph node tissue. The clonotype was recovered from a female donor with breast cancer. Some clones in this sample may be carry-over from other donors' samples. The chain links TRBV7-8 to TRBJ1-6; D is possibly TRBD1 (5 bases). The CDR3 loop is CASSPRGGMVLNSPLHL. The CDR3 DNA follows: TGTGCCAGCAGCCCCCGGGGGGGGATGGTGTTAAATTCCCCCCTCCACTTG.